This entry describes one T cell receptor (beta chain). The V and J ends lost 0 bases and 5 bases, in that order; junction bases with no gene match: 8. Looked up from germline, CDR1 is SGHNT and CDR2 is YYREEE (reference sequence). The CDR3 spans 16 residues. This sample is drawn from a study of blood T cell repertoires in COVID-19. Overall study: The origin of the acute and convalescent COVID-19 samples was the United States, Italy and Spain. Nucleic acid was either cDNA or gDNA, and it came from T cells, B-cell-depleted T cells, or PBMCs.

In the authors' workflow: Reference gene primer amplification gave nucleated cell count estimates. TCRdb's copy holds only in-frame clones and misses some; the assay was immunoSEQ multiplex PCR. The V and J calls and clone size were taken over from that table, and D and trimming were inferred from the DNA. This sample has 200,000 to 250,000 clones, with roughly nine tenths found just once. The sequence derives from a man between 60 and 70 years old with acute or convalescent COVID-19. This chain uses TRBV5-4 with TRBJ2-5; 9 bases match TRBD2. The specimen was peripheral blood. The CDR3: CASSLAGSSGTETQYF. The CDR3 DNA reads as TGTGCCAGCAGCTTGGCCGGGTCTAGCGGGACGGAGACCCAGTACTTC.